This TCR beta chain comes out of a study of post-analysis software for immune sequencing data. Unique molecular identifiers were carried by the TCR beta cDNA libraries. The source material, roughly 0.9 to 11 million T cells, gave rise to 500,000 or so cDNA molecules. TCRdb fed the PCR reads into MiXCR, producing one record per CDR3 protein. The data show 750,000 to 900,000 distinct CDR3 sequences, 46% seen once. CDR3 size: 13 residues. CDR1 ENHRY and CDR2 SYGVKD come from the germline V gene. Between the trimmed V and J ends, which lost 5 bases and 5 bases, there was a span of 12 bases. Comments on this clonotype: Its antigen is as yet unknown.

Study observations and caveats: Batch-matched samples strongly co-clustered by F measure. Among multiple sclerosis patients, normalized Chao1 diversity was significantly below that of controls. Elevated frequency relative to controls characterized 4 or 5 TRBV segments in patients, TRBV5-6, TRBV5-1 and TRBV20-1 among them.

The origin of this receptor is a girl aged 10-17 years with multiple sclerosis. The V and J genes are TRBV10-3 and TRBJ2-5; D is perhaps TRBD2 (5 bases). Sequenced sample: blood. CDR3 in DNA: TGTGCCATCAGTAGCGGAAGGGAGGAGACCCAGTACTTC. It specifies CAISSGREETQYF.